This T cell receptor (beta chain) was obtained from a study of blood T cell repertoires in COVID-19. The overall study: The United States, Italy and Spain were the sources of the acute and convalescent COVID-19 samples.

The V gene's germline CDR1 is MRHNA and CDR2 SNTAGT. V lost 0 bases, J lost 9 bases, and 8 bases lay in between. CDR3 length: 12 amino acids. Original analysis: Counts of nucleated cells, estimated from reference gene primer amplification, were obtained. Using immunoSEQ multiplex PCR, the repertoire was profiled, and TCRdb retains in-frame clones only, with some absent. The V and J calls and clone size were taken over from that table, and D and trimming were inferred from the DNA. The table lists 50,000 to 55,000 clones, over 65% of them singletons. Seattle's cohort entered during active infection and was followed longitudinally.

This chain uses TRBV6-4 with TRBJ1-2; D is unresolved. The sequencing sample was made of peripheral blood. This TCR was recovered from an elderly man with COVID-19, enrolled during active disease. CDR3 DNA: TGTGCCAGCAGTGACTCGAGGAGGAGCTACACCTTC. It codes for CASSDSRRSYTF.